Below, 29 T cell receptor beta chains from the same sample are listed, as sequenced in a study of blood T cell repertoires in COVID-19. The repertoire was sequenced with immunoSEQ multiplex PCR; TCRdb's copy has only in-frame clones and lacks some. The sample has about 480,000 clones; approximately 87% are singletons. Sequenced input: PBMCs or T cells enriched from blood (not recorded which). These receptors were taken from a woman between 40 and 55 years old who had recovered from COVID-19.

The chain recombines TRBV7-2 with TRBJ2-7; the D gene is possibly TRBD2 (6 bases). CDR3 length equals 14 residues. CDR1 and CDR2 (germline): SGHTA, FQGNSA. The ends were cut back, 2 bases at V and 7 bases at J, with 15 bases in the middle. CDR3 protein: CASSLMSGVGEQYF. The CDR3 coding sequence is TGTGCCAGCAGCTTAATGTCGGGGGTGGGTGAGCAGTACTTC.

For the CDR3, the DNA is TGTGCCAGCAGTGTACAGGGGAACACTGAAGCTTTCTTT. This codes for CASSVQGNTEAFF. This chain connects TRBV2 to TRBJ1-1; possible D gene TRBD1, 6 bases. CDR1 is SNHLY and CDR2 is FYNNEI in the germline V gene. Between the trimmed V and J ends, which lost 4 bases and 1 base, there was a span of 7 bases. CDR3 length: 13 amino acids.

The rearrangement joins TRBV7-2 to TRBJ1-1; weak D call: TRBD1 (5 bases). CDR3 length equals 12 residues. Deletions cut 5 bases from V and 7 bases from J, with 11 bases between. Germline V lookup: CDR1 SGHTA, CDR2 FQGNSA. The CDR3: CASSHRGGEAFF. The CDR3 DNA reads as TGTGCCAGCAGCCACCGGGGGGGTGAAGCTTTCTTT. The full variable domain, rest sourced from reference TRBV7-2 and TRBJ1-1, is GAGVSQSPSNKVTEKGKDVELRCDPISGHTALYWYRQSLGQGLEFLIYFQGNSAPDKSGLPSDRFSAERTGGSVSTLTIQRTQQEDSAVYLCASSHRGGEAFFGQGTRLTVV.

The chain joins TRBV7-9 to TRBJ2-3; D gene ambiguous. CDR3 length: 12 amino acids. The germline V gene has CDR1 SEHNR and CDR2 FQNEAQ (reference sequence). V was pared by 2 bases and J by 6 bases, with 6 bases between. In DNA form, the CDR3 reads TGTGCCAGCAGCTTATGGCGGGATACGCAGTATTTT. This translates into CASSLWRDTQYF.

V gene TRBV6-5 combines with J gene TRBJ1-4; TRBD1 might be the D (5 bases). In germline, CDR1 is MNHEY, CDR2 SVGAGI. CDR3 size: 11 residues. Between the trimmed V and J ends, which lost 6 bases and 8 bases, there was a span of 7 bases. The chain's CDR3 is CASRRDEKLFF. The CDR3 DNA sequence: TGTGCCAGCAGGCGGGACGAAAAACTGTTTTTT.

V is TRBV29-1 and J is TRBJ2-5; D is perhaps TRBD2 (5 bases). This CDR3 region has 12 residues. The ends were cut back, 2 bases at V and 5 bases at J, with 9 bases in the middle. Germline loops: CDR1 SQVTM, CDR2 ANQGSEA. CDR3 in DNA: TGCAGCGTTGAACAGGAGCGGGAGACCCAGTACTTC. Translating it yields CSVEQERETQYF.

The rearrangement joins TRBV4-2 to TRBJ2-1; TRBD1 agrees at 7 bases. Germline V gene data show CDR1 as LGHNA and CDR2 as YNFKEQ. With 5 bases clipped from V and 3 bases from J, the junction kept 10 bases outside the gene matches. The CDR3 runs to 16 residues. The CDR3 reads CASSFSGTEDYNEQFF. CDR3 bases: TGTGCCAGCAGCTTTTCCGGGACAGAAGACTACAATGAGCAGTTCTTC.

The chain links TRBV5-1 to TRBJ2-7; possible D gene TRBD1, 8 bases. Germline V gene lookup returns CDR1 SGHRS and CDR2 YFSETQ. This CDR3 has 14 amino acids. Trimming stripped 5 bases from V and 2 bases from J, with 14 bases between. This CDR3 is CASRGGTGAYEQYF. CDR3 DNA sequence: TGCGCCAGCAGGGGGGGGACAGGAGCCTACGAGCAGTACTTC.

V usage is TRBV7-9 and J usage is TRBJ2-1, with D unresolved. Germline lookup yields CDR1 SEHNR and CDR2 FQNEAQ (reference sequence). V lost 0 bases and J lost 0, with 12 bases in between. This CDR3 spans 17 amino acids. CDR3 DNA: TGTGCCAGCAGCTTAGCATATGCGGAGATCTCCTACAATGAGCAGTTCTTC. It is translated as CASSLAYAEISYNEQFF.

V gene TRBV30 combines with J gene TRBJ2-7; possible D gene TRBD1, 5 bases. CDR1 and CDR2 (germline): GTSNPN, SVGIG (reference sequence). CDR3 size: 13 residues. The V end lost 5 bases, the J end lost 6 bases, and 17 bases lay between the germline ends. The CDR3 here is CAWDRTTVGEQYF. The CDR3 coding sequence is TGTGCCTGGGACCGGACAACAGTGGGCGAGCAGTACTTC.

Written as DNA, the CDR3 is TGTGCCAGCAGTTATATGCCAGGGGGCGCGTCCACTGAAGCTTTCTTT. Translated, it gives CASSYMPGGASTEAFF. The chain employs TRBV6-2 or TRBV6-3 and TRBJ1-1; 8 bases agree with TRBD1. The CDR3 contains 16 residues. The germline V gene has CDR1 MNHEY and CDR2 SVGEGT. V shed 3 bases, J shed 4 bases, and the junction held 10 bases outside the gene matches.

This chain links TRBV19 with TRBJ1-2; 9 nucleotides line up with TRBD1. V trimming: 6 bases; J trimming: 5 bases; junction bases outside the gene matches: 13. This CDR3 contains 16 residues. The germline V gene encodes CDR1 LNHDA and CDR2 SQIVND (reference sequence). The CDR3 bases are TGTGCCAGTAGCCTGACAGGGGGTTTTCTGTTTTATGGCTACACCTTC. It translates to CASSLTGGFLFYGYTF.

The genes are TRBV14 and TRBJ2-7; TRBD1 matches at 7 bases. The germline V gene encodes CDR1 SGHDN and CDR2 FVKESK. The CDR3 has 15 amino acids. V was clipped by 5 bases and J by 2 bases; unmatched bases: 9. The CDR3 DNA is TGTGCCAGCAGCTCGATACGGGACAGCCCCTACGAGCAGTACTTC. It codes for CASSSIRDSPYEQYF.

The chain couples TRBV7-9 to TRBJ1-1; 11 bases map to TRBD1. Trimming took 4 bases from V and 2 from J; bases not matched to a gene: 3. Germline V gene lookup returns CDR1 SEHNR and CDR2 FQNEAQ (reference sequence). This CDR3 comprises 15 residues. CDR3 protein: CASSSWTGGNTEAFF. The CDR3 region has the DNA TGTGCCAGCAGCTCCTGGACAGGGGGCAACACTGAAGCTTTCTTT. Looking up the rest from reference TRBV7-9 and TRBJ1-1 gives the full variable domain: DTGVSQNPRHKITKRGQNVTFRCDPISEHNRLYWYRQTLGQGPEFLTYFQNEAQLEKSRLLSDRFSAERPKGSFSTLEIQRTEQGDSAMYLCASSSWTGGNTEAFFGQGTRLTVV.

The chain is built from TRBV29-1 and TRBJ1-2; D gene ambiguous. The germline V gene has CDR1 SQVTM and CDR2 ANQGSEA. This CDR3 is 11 amino acids long. V was clipped by 7 bases and J by 4 bases, with 10 bases between them. Here the CDR3 reads CSDRHIYGYTF. For the CDR3, the DNA is TGCAGCGATCGACATATCTATGGCTACACCTTC.

The CDR3 region is CASSYSSSGDQETQYF. CDR3 bases: TGTGCCAGCAGTTACTCGTCTAGCGGAGACCAAGAGACCCAGTACTTC. The chain combines TRBV6-5 with TRBJ2-5, with TRBD2 matching over 7 bases. From germline, CDR1 is MNHEY and CDR2 SVGAGI. The length of the CDR3 is 16 residues. V lost 0 bases to trimming and J lost 0 bases; unmatched junction nucleotides: 4.

V and J are TRBV4-3 and TRBJ2-5; D might be TRBD2 (6 bases). Germline loops: CDR1 LGHNA, CDR2 YSLEER. The CDR3 is made up of 18 amino acids. V lost 0 bases, J lost 1 base, and 18 bases lay in between. CDR3 sequence reads: CASSQDISTSLPQETQYF. The CDR3 DNA reads as TGCGCCAGCAGCCAAGATATTAGCACTAGCCTCCCCCAAGAGACCCAGTACTTC.

The count of this clone is one. The V and J genes are TRBV5-1 and TRBJ2-2; TRBD1 might be the D (6 bases). Germline lookup yields CDR1 SGHRS and CDR2 YFSETQ. Trimming removed 0 bases from V and 4 bases from J, with 16 bases in between. The CDR3 consists of 17 residues. The chain's CDR3 is CASSLEVGQGSTGELFF. In nucleotides, the CDR3 is TGCGCCAGCAGCTTGGAGGTCGGTCAGGGGAGCACCGGGGAGCTGTTTTTT.

V gene TRBV11-2 combines with J gene TRBJ2-5; D is possibly TRBD1 (5 bases). This CDR3 has 13 residues. With 3 bases removed from V and 1 base from J, the gap between germline ends came to 6 bases. Germline loops: CDR1 SGHAT, CDR2 FQNNGV. CDR3 bases: TGTGCCAGCAGCTTCGACAGCCAAGAGACCCAGTACTTC. Protein product: CASSFDSQETQYF. The full variable domain, with the rest looked up from reference TRBV11-2 and TRBJ2-5, is EAGVAQSPRYKIIEKRQSVAFWCNPISGHATLYWYQQILGQGPKLLIQFQNNGVVDDSQLPKDRFSAERLKGVDSTLKIQPAKLEDSAVYLCASSFDSQETQYFGPGTRLLVL.

The rearrangement joins TRBV7-9 to TRBJ1-4; 8 bases align to TRBD1. V trimming: 5 bases; J trimming: 6 bases; junction bases outside the gene matches: 5. Germline CDR1 and CDR2: SEHNR and FQNEAQ (reference sequence). The CDR3 has 14 amino acids. CDR3 bases: TGTGCCAGCAGCCCGGACAGGGCGGATGAAAAACTGTTTTTT. Protein sequence: CASSPDRADEKLFF.

The chain couples TRBV19 to TRBJ1-1; 7 positions agree with TRBD1. This CDR3 is 15 amino acids long. Per the germline V gene, CDR1 is LNHDA and CDR2 is SQIVND (reference sequence). The V and J ends lost 9 bases and 0 bases, in that order; junction bases with no gene match: 10. The DNA of the CDR3 is TGTGCCAGCCTCGACAGGGAAGGACTGAACACTGAAGCTTTCTTT. Its protein product is CASLDREGLNTEAFF.

The rearrangement links TRBV7-9 to TRBJ1-2, with a weak D call TRBD1 (6 bases). The length of the CDR3 is 15 residues. V gave up 2 bases and J gave up 4 bases, with 14 bases separating them. Germline assignment: CDR1 SEHNR and CDR2 FQNEAQ (reference sequence). The CDR3 loop is CASSLFDRSSYGYTF. The CDR3 DNA is TGTGCCAGCAGCTTATTCGACAGGTCCTCCTATGGCTACACCTTC.

The chain is built from TRBV7-8 and TRBJ2-5; 9 bases are shared with TRBD2. After removal of 2 bases from V and 1 base from J, the junction contained 11 bases not matched to a gene. Germline V gives CDR1 SGHVS, CDR2 FQNEAQ. The CDR3 is made up of 18 amino acids. The CDR3 DNA sequence: TGTGCCAGCAGCTTAAGAGGGGTGGGACTAGCACTCCAAGAGACCCAGTACTTC. Its protein is CASSLRGVGLALQETQYF.

Worth noting for this clone: One junction end disagrees with the germline gene, perhaps due to a read error. This chain joins TRBV5-1 and TRBJ1-1; 10 bases line up with TRBD1. Germline CDR1 reads SGHRS; CDR2 reads YFSETQ. The CDR3 sequence is 15 residues long. The CDR3 sequence is CASTLTGGLNTEAFF. The CDR3 DNA reads as TGCGCCAGCACCTTGACAGGGGGCTTGAACACTGAAGCTTTCTTT.

This clone appeared once. The chain joins TRBV24-1 to TRBJ1-2, with TRBD1 matching 7 bases. V dropped 3 bases and J dropped 7; count of bases not matched to a gene: 13. The CDR3 sequence is 16 residues long. Germline loops: CDR1 KGHDR, CDR2 SFDVKD. CDR3 in amino acids: CATSDPRGEGAGGYTF. The CDR3 DNA follows: TGTGCCACCAGTGATCCGAGGGGTGAGGGGGCAGGTGGCTACACCTTC.

The V gene is TRBV11-2, the J gene TRBJ2-7, with 13 bases identical to TRBD2. Per germline, CDR1 SGHAT and CDR2 FQNNGV. The CDR3 is made up of 13 amino acids. V lost 3 bases, J lost 7 bases, and 0 bases stayed unmatched. The CDR3 DNA reads as TGTGCCAGCAGCTTGGGACTAGCGGGAGAGCAGTACTTC. Its protein product is CASSLGLAGEQYF. The full variable domain, in which reference TRBV11-2 and TRBJ2-7 provide the parts outside the CDR3, is EAGVAQSPRYKIIEKRQSVAFWCNPISGHATLYWYQQILGQGPKLLIQFQNNGVVDDSQLPKDRFSAERLKGVDSTLKIQPAKLEDSAVYLCASSLGLAGEQYFGPGTRLTVT.

V and J are TRBV14 and TRBJ2-1, with no clear D. Germline assignment: CDR1 SGHDN and CDR2 FVKESK. This CDR3 spans 13 amino acids. V was shortened by 1 base and J by 6 bases, with 7 bases between the two germline ends. Here the CDR3 DNA reads TGTGCCAGCAGCCAAGGAGTCCTCAATGAGCAGTTCTTC. Its protein is CASSQGVLNEQFF.

The V gene is TRBV29-1, the J gene TRBJ1-1; 10 bases are shared with TRBD1. With V trimmed by 2 bases and J by 6 bases, 6 bases remained unmatched. CDR3 length equals 14 residues. CDR1 SQVTM and CDR2 ANQGSEA come from the germline V gene. This CDR3 is CSVESGGTGAEAFF. CDR3 nucleotide sequence: TGCAGCGTTGAAAGTGGGGGGACAGGGGCTGAAGCTTTCTTT.

The chain employs TRBV5-1 and TRBJ1-3; tentatively, D is TRBD1 (5 bases). Trimming removed 2 bases at V and 3 bases at J, with 9 bases between. The CDR3 consists of 14 residues. From germline, CDR1 is SGHRS and CDR2 YFSETQ. Here the CDR3 reads CASSLKGVGNTIYF. CDR3 sequence (DNA): TGCGCCAGCAGCTTAAAAGGGGTTGGAAACACCATATATTTT.